This section outlines one T cell receptor (beta chain) sequence together with its context. The CDR3 covers 12 residues. Germline loops: CDR1 SQVTM, CDR2 ANQGSEA. V shed 8 bases, J shed 7 bases, and the junction held 10 bases outside the gene matches. The source of the sample is a study of blood T cell repertoires in COVID-19. This table comes from immunoSEQ multiplex PCR, and its TCRdb copy is limited to in-frame clones, with some not included. The sample contains fewer than 350,000 clones, 75% to 95% of which appear only once. The sequenced sample consisted of peripheral blood. The chain joins TRBV29-1 to TRBJ1-2, with 7 bases fitting TRBD1. The TCR sequence derives from a woman aged 25 to 39 with COVID-19, enrolled during active disease. This CDR3 is CSSKEGASGYTF. CDR3 DNA sequence: TGCAGCTCAAAGGAGGGGGCGAGTGGCTACACCTTC.